This is a list of T cell receptor beta chains from one sample in a study of T-cell memory formation after mild COVID-19. TCRdb used MiXCR to reprocess the 5' RACE reads, holding one entry per CDR3 protein. The sample holds around 140,000 distinct CDR3 sequences, under 30% seen once. The specimen sequenced was PBMCs or a T cell subset sorted from them (not recorded which). These receptors were obtained from an adult woman who had mild COVID-19 (a few samples of this study predate the infection). Cell type and time point are not known. CDR3s include the opening cysteine and the closing phenylalanine or tryptophan. The D gene is left open where the match is weak. Part of the rows lack a size; the others show once, few, many or a class for expanded clones.

>few|TRBV15|12|TRBJ2-7|NA
CATSSMEYEQYF
TGTGCCACCAGCAGCATGGAATACGAGCAGTACTTC
>NA|TRBV6-5|14|TRBJ2-7|NA
CASSWAEVRHEQYF
TGTGCCAGCAGTTGGGCGGAGGTTCGGCACGAGCAGTACTTC
>few|TRBV6-4|14|TRBJ2-1|TRBD2
CASSEGLAGGEQFF
TGTGCCAGCAGTGAGGGACTAGCGGGAGGTGAGCAGTTCTTC
>NA|TRBV9|15|TRBJ2-7|TRBD1
CASSVGEGTGDEQYF
TGTGCCAGCAGCGTAGGGGAAGGGACAGGGGACGAGCAGTACTTC
>NA|TRBV24-1|11|TRBJ2-2|NA
CATSHTGELFF
TGTGCCACCAGTCACACCGGGGAGCTGTTTTTT
>NA|TRBV4-1|16|TRBJ2-2|TRBD2
CASSILAGGNTGELFF
TGCGCCAGCAGTATACTAGCGGGCGGGAACACCGGGGAGCTGTTTTTT
>NA|TRBV7-9|13|TRBJ2-7|NA
CASSWGPYYEQYF
TGTGCCAGCAGCTGGGGCCCTTACTACGAGCAGTACTTC
>NA|TRBV27|13|TRBJ2-5|NA
CASKRRDQETQYF
TGTGCCAGCAAGCGCAGGGACCAAGAGACCCAGTACTTC
>few|TRBV7-6|15|TRBJ2-1|TRBD2
CASSLDGGGVNEQFF
TGTGCCAGCAGCTTAGACGGCGGGGGGGTCAATGAGCAGTTCTTC
>NA|TRBV4-3|15|TRBJ2-1|TRBD2
CASSHGTSGIDEQFF
TGCGCCAGCAGCCATGGGACTAGCGGGATAGATGAGCAGTTCTTC
>few|TRBV2|12|TRBJ2-5|NA
CASRGAGETQYF
TGTGCCAGCAGGGGCGCAGGAGAGACCCAGTACTTC
>few|TRBV7-6|21|TRBJ2-1|TRBD2
CASSPSWGLAGLGSSYNEQFF
TGTGCCAGCAGCCCAAGTTGGGGACTAGCGGGATTAGGAAGCTCCTACAATGAGCAGTTCTTC
>NA|TRBV27|15|TRBJ2-5|NA
CASSLTIGRQETQYF
TGTGCCAGCTCCCTAACCATAGGGCGACAAGAGACCCAGTACTTC
>few|TRBV6-5|12|TRBJ2-6|NA
CASSTGANVLTF
TGTGCCAGCAGTACCGGGGCCAACGTCCTGACTTTC
>NA|TRBV11-2|16|TRBJ2-1|TRBD2
CASRPNSGIAYNEQFF
TGTGCCAGCAGACCCAATAGCGGGATCGCCTACAATGAGCAGTTCTTC
>NA|TRBV19|16|TRBJ2-3|NA
CASSTVRGGATDTQYF
TGTGCCAGTAGTACCGTCCGGGGAGGAGCCACAGATACGCAGTATTTT
>few|TRBV7-9|15|TRBJ2-1|TRBD2
CASSFPPSGNNEQFF
TGTGCCAGCAGCTTTCCCCCTAGCGGGAACAATGAGCAGTTCTTC
>NA|TRBV29-1|12|TRBJ2-7|TRBD1
CSVGTDQWEQYF
TGCAGCGTGGGGACAGACCAGTGGGAGCAGTACTTC
>once|TRBV7-9|15|TRBJ1-4|TRBD1
CASSLDGQGDEKLFF
TGTGCCAGCAGCTTAGACGGACAGGGCGATGAAAAACTGTTTTTT
>NA|TRBV20-1|14|TRBJ2-7|NA
CSARDANRTYEQYF
TGCAGTGCTAGAGATGCAAACAGAACCTACGAGCAGTACTTC
>NA|TRBV18|15|TRBJ1-2|TRBD1
CASFSTGDGDYGYTF
TGTGCCAGCTTTTCGACAGGGGACGGCGACTATGGCTACACCTTC
>NA|TRBV6-1|15|TRBJ1-5|NA
CASSVYREEPLPQHF
TGTGCCAGCAGTGTGTATAGAGAGGAGCCCTTGCCCCAGCATTTT
>few|TRBV27|14|TRBJ2-7|NA
CASSLPDSTYEQYF
TGTGCCAGCAGTTTACCGGACAGTACCTACGAGCAGTACTTC
>NA|TRBV11-1|16|TRBJ2-1|NA
CASSLARRSSYNEQFF
TGTGCCAGCAGCTTAGCGCGGCGCAGCTCCTACAATGAGCAGTTCTTC
>few|TRBV7-6|16|TRBJ2-7|TRBD2
CASSFSGLAGAYEQYF
TGTGCCAGCAGCTTTAGTGGGCTAGCGGGAGCCTACGAGCAGTACTTC
>NA|TRBV5-5|17|TRBJ2-3|TRBD2
CASSLDGRGAYTDTQYF
TGTGCCAGCAGCTTGGACGGGCGGGGGGCCTACACAGATACGCAGTATTTT
>many|TRBV7-6|14|TRBJ2-1|NA
CASSLAGSYNEQFF
TGTGCCAGCAGCTTAGCGGGCTCCTACAATGAGCAGTTCTTC
>few|TRBV7-9|12|TRBJ2-1|NA
CASSLGVDEQFF
TGTGCCAGCAGCTTGGGGGTGGATGAGCAGTTCTTC
>NA|TRBV5-1|16|TRBJ2-7|NA
CASSSYGGHDSYEQYF
TGCGCCAGCAGCTCCTACGGGGGGCACGACTCCTACGAGCAGTACTTC
>NA|TRBV5-1|18|TRBJ2-7|TRBD1
CASSPTSLRDRSYLVQYF
TGCGCCAGCAGCCCTACCTCTCTCCGGGACAGAAGTTATTTGGTGCAGTACTTC
>NA|TRBV19|14|TRBJ1-6|NA
CASSDGQTNSPLHF
TGTGCCAGTAGTGATGGACAGACAAATTCACCCCTCCACTTT
>NA|TRBV7-2|17|TRBJ2-3|TRBD2
CASSLVASGGGTDTQYF
TGTGCCAGCAGCTTAGTAGCTAGCGGGGGGGGCACAGATACGCAGTATTTT
>NA|TRBV9|16|TRBJ2-1|TRBD2
CASSVASGGAVNEQFF
TGTGCCAGCAGCGTAGCCAGCGGGGGGGCCGTCAATGAGCAGTTCTTC
>NA|TRBV4-3|14|TRBJ2-7|NA
CASSQGGRRSEQYF
TGCGCCAGCAGCCAAGGAGGGAGAAGGAGCGAGCAGTACTTC
>few|TRBV7-8|16|TRBJ1-1|TRBD1
CASSLLSTGLYTEAFF
TGTGCCAGCAGCTTACTTTCGACAGGGTTGTACACTGAAGCTTTCTTT
>few|TRBV29-1|13|TRBJ2-1|NA
CSVEMSSYNEQFF
TGCAGCGTTGAGATGAGCTCCTACAATGAGCAGTTCTTC
>NA|TRBV4-3|16|TRBJ1-2|TRBD1
CASSQGGQEWIYGYTF
TGCGCCAGCAGCCAAGGTGGACAGGAGTGGATCTATGGCTACACCTTC
>NA|TRBV12-3/TRBV12-4|14|TRBJ1-5|NA
CASSFGIGDQPQHF
TGTGCCAGCAGTTTTGGGATTGGAGATCAGCCCCAGCATTTT